The present TCR beta chain was sequenced within a study of T cell clonality in common variable immunodeficiency. Overall study results and limits: Fewer deletions and N-nucleotide insertions were reportedly seen in common variable immunodeficiency TCR beta sequences.

The germline V gene encodes CDR1 SGHAT and CDR2 FQNNGV. The CDR3 loop spans 11 amino acids. With 7 bases removed from V and 5 bases from J, the gap between germline ends came to 6 bases. The table came from immunoSEQ multiplex PCR; TCRdb's copy has only in-frame clones and leaves some out. The data list 51,000 or so clones, none observed once; just over 2% falls to the top ten. Donors gave roughly 4.5 to 8.5 ml heparinized peripheral whole blood. This clone has at least ten counts. Its target is unknown. The observed sequence ends 3 residues before the CDR3 terminus, with the missing tail filled in from the germline J gene.

This receptor was obtained from a person aged 18 to 70 in good health. The sample was peripheral blood mononuclear cells. The chain recombines TRBV11-2 with TRBJ2-1; D not resolved. The CDR3 here is CASKLDNEQFF. The sequenced part of the CDR3 DNA is TGTGCCAGCAAGCTAGACAATGAG.